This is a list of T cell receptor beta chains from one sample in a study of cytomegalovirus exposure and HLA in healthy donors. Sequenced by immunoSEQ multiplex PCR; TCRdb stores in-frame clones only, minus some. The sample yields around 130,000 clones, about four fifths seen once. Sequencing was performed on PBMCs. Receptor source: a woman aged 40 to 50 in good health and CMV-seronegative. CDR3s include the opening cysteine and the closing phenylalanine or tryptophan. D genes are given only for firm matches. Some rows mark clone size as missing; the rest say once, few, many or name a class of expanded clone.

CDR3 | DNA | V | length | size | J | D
CASSLGTLKSQPQHF | TGTGCCAGCAGCCTGGGGACTCTGAAATCTCAGCCCCAGCATTTT | TRBV5-4 | 15 | - | TRBJ1-5 | -
CASSLGTPGEQYF | TGTGCCAGCAGCTTGGGGACTCCCGGGGAGCAGTACTTC | TRBV5-6 | 13 | - | TRBJ2-7 | -
CASATTANTEAFF | TGTGCCAGTGCTACGACAGCGAACACTGAAGCTTTCTTT | TRBV19 | 13 | - | TRBJ1-1 | -
CASSYRREGTEAFF | TGTGCCAGCAGTTACCGCAGGGAGGGCACTGAAGCTTTCTTT | TRBV6-5 | 14 | few | TRBJ1-1 | -
CASSSEGASNEKLFF | TGTGCCAGCAGCTCCGAGGGGGCAAGTAATGAAAAACTGTTTTTT | TRBV7-6 | 15 | - | TRBJ1-4 | TRBD1
CASSESWGQGDYGYTF | TGTGCCAGCAGTGAATCGTGGGGACAGGGAGACTATGGCTACACCTTC | TRBV6-1 | 16 | - | TRBJ1-2 | TRBD1
CASSLGQGLSEKLFF | TGTGCCAGCAGTCTGGGACAGGGATTGAGTGAAAAACTGTTTTTT | TRBV2 | 15 | - | TRBJ1-4 | TRBD1
CAISDWGRELFF | TGTGCCATCAGTGACTGGGGGCGGGAGCTGTTTTTT | TRBV10-3 | 12 | few | TRBJ2-2 | -
CASEGGMNTEAFF | TGTGCCAGCGAGGGGGGGATGAACACTGAAGCTTTCTTT | TRBV6-1 | 13 | - | TRBJ1-1 | -
CASSPRLNPQETQYF | TGTGCCAGTAGTCCCCGACTGAATCCTCAAGAGACCCAGTACTTC | TRBV19 | 15 | - | TRBJ2-5 | -
CASSFQGNYGYTF | TGTGCCAGCAGTTTCCAGGGGAACTATGGCTACACCTTC | TRBV28 | 13 | - | TRBJ1-2 | -
CASSFAEETQYF | TGCGCCAGCAGCTTCGCAGAAGAGACCCAGTACTTC | TRBV5-1 | 12 | - | TRBJ2-5 | -
CSVEDRIPPHLVYGYTF | TGCAGCGTTGAAGATAGAATCCCCCCCCATCTAGTCTATGGCTACACCTTC | TRBV29-1 | 17 | - | TRBJ1-2 | -
CASASPQIEAFF | TGTGCCAGCGCGTCGCCCCAAATCGAAGCTTTCTTT | TRBV28 | 12 | - | TRBJ1-1 | -
CASSFGQDNYNEQFF | TGTGCCAGCAGCTTCGGACAGGACAACTACAATGAGCAGTTCTTC | TRBV7-9 | 15 | - | TRBJ2-1 | TRBD1
CASVGLGGVIQYF | TGTGCCAGCGTGGGCTTGGGGGGGGTCATTCAGTACTTC | TRBV5-6 | 13 | - | TRBJ2-4 | TRBD2
CAVLADTRDEQFF | TGTGCCGTCCTGGCAGACACGAGGGATGAGCAGTTCTTC | TRBV10-3 | 13 | - | TRBJ2-1 | -
CASSLGGTNGYTF | TGTGCCAGCAGCTTAGGGGGGACTAACGGCTACACCTTC | TRBV11-2 | 13 | few | TRBJ1-2 | -
CASRHGQGLGGYTF | TGTGCCAGTCGACACGGACAGGGGTTGGGTGGCTACACCTTC | TRBV25-1 | 14 | - | TRBJ1-2 | TRBD1
CATSSGLAGSEQYF | TGTGCCACCTCGTCGGGACTAGCGGGAAGCGAGCAGTACTTC | TRBV10-3 | 14 | - | TRBJ2-7 | TRBD2
CASSLRAASNEKLFF | TGTGCCAGCAGTTTACGAGCGGCGAGTAATGAAAAACTGTTTTTT | TRBV27 | 15 | - | TRBJ1-4 | -
CASSLGGGCEAFF | TGTGCCAGCAGCTTAGGGGGGGGGTGTGAAGCTTTCTTT | TRBV7-2 | 13 | - | TRBJ1-1 | -
CASSLGQGNGYTF | TGCGCCAGCAGCTTGGGCCAGGGAAACGGCTACACCTTC | TRBV5-1 | 13 | - | TRBJ1-2 | -
CASSGGGTGLNTEAFF | TGTGCCAGCAGTGGGGGGGGGACAGGGTTGAACACTGAAGCTTTCTTT | TRBV2 | 16 | - | TRBJ1-1 | TRBD1
CASSAQGTGGTYEQYF | TGTGCCAGCAGTGCACAGGGGACAGGGGGAACCTACGAGCAGTACTTC | TRBV9 | 16 | - | TRBJ2-7 | TRBD1
CASSYGPSGRHEQYF | TGTGCCAGCAGTTACGGCCCTAGCGGGAGGCACGAGCAGTACTTC | TRBV6-6 | 15 | - | TRBJ2-7 | TRBD2
CASSLHSGVYNEQFF | TGTGCCAGCAGCCTACATAGCGGGGTTTACAATGAGCAGTTCTTC | TRBV7-9 | 15 | - | TRBJ2-1 | TRBD2
CASSSTRDRGRGGYTF | TGTGCCAGCAGTTCCACCCGGGACAGGGGCCGAGGAGGCTACACCTTC | TRBV28 | 16 | once | TRBJ1-2 | TRBD1
CASSLDGPYEQYF | TGTGCCAGCAGCCTGGACGGTCCCTACGAGCAGTACTTC | TRBV5-6 | 13 | - | TRBJ2-7 | -
CSVEYSGSYNEQFF | TGCAGCGTTGAATATAGCGGCTCCTACAATGAGCAGTTCTTC | TRBV29-1 | 14 | - | TRBJ2-1 | -
CASSFVGPDNEQFF | TGCGCCAGCTCCTTCGTGGGCCCCGACAATGAGCAGTTCTTC | TRBV5-1 | 14 | - | TRBJ2-1 | -
CASSPAGTAGQPQHF | TGTGCCAGCAGCCCGGCCGGGACAGCAGGACAGCCCCAGCATTTT | TRBV5-6 | 15 | - | TRBJ1-5 | TRBD1
CASSLPTGGRAEAFF | TGTGCCAGCAGCCTACCAACCGGAGGGAGGGCTGAAGCTTTCTTT | TRBV6-9 | 15 | - | TRBJ1-1 | -
CASSQLIGGSSKNIQYF | TGCGCCAGCAGCCAACTGATCGGGGGATCTTCCAAAAACATTCAGTACTTC | TRBV4-3 | 17 | once | TRBJ2-4 | -
CASSQGLSRFLPYEQYF | TGTGCCAGCAGCCAAGGGCTTTCTCGCTTTTTACCCTACGAGCAGTACTTC | TRBV14 | 17 | - | TRBJ2-7 | -
CASSPLALAGELFF | TGTGCCAGCAGCCCCCTAGCCTTGGCCGGGGAGCTGTTTTTT | TRBV11-1 | 14 | - | TRBJ2-2 | -
CASSESRNHQPQHF | TGTGCCAGCAGTGAATCGAGAAATCATCAGCCCCAGCATTTT | TRBV6-1 | 14 | - | TRBJ1-5 | -
CASSLSPDLRTSRGETQYF | TGTGCCAGCAGCTTAAGCCCGGACCTCAGGACTAGCAGGGGGGAGACCCAGTACTTC | TRBV7-2 | 19 | - | TRBJ2-5 | -
CASSPGTGTDTQYF | TGTGCCAGCAGCCCTGGGACAGGGACAGATACGCAGTATTTT | TRBV2 | 14 | few | TRBJ2-3 | TRBD1
CASSKDGTEAFF | TGTGCCAGCAGCAAAGACGGCACTGAAGCTTTCTTT | TRBV21-1 | 12 | - | TRBJ1-1 | -
CAISLAGGPTDTQYF | TGTGCCATCAGCCTAGCGGGGGGGCCAACAGATACGCAGTATTTT | TRBV10-3 | 15 | - | TRBJ2-3 | TRBD2
CASSDDSGGTYEQYF | TGTGCCAGCAGCGACGATAGCGGGGGCACCTACGAGCAGTACTTC | TRBV5-4 | 15 | - | TRBJ2-7 | TRBD2
CASSQGRNPGETQYF | TGCGCCAGCAGCCAAGGACGGAACCCAGGGGAGACCCAGTACTTC | TRBV4-1 | 15 | - | TRBJ2-5 | -
CASSPGADQPQHF | TGTGCCAGCTCACCAGGGGCTGATCAGCCCCAGCATTTT | TRBV18 | 13 | few | TRBJ1-5 | -
CASSPRQGDEQFF | TGTGCCAGTAGTCCAAGACAGGGTGATGAGCAGTTCTTC | TRBV19 | 13 | once | TRBJ2-1 | TRBD1
CASSINRQEENTEAFF | TGTGCCAGTAGTATAAACCGACAGGAGGAGAACACTGAAGCTTTCTTT | TRBV19 | 16 | once | TRBJ1-1 | -
CASSLVALGYEQYF | TGTGCCAGCAGCTTAGTGGCCCTAGGCTACGAGCAGTACTTC | TRBV7-2 | 14 | - | TRBJ2-7 | -
CASSILGQNYGYTF | TGTGCCAGTAGTATCCTTGGGCAAAACTATGGCTACACCTTC | TRBV19 | 14 | - | TRBJ1-2 | -
CAYRRKEGSHEQYF | TGTGCCTACCGGCGAAAGGAGGGAAGCCACGAGCAGTACTTC | TRBV2 | 14 | once | TRBJ2-7 | -
CASSRDTDTEAFF | TGTGCCAGCAGCCGCGACACCGACACTGAAGCTTTCTTT | TRBV7-8 | 13 | - | TRBJ1-1 | -
CSVGLAGVSDTQYF | TGCAGCGTGGGACTAGCGGGAGTCTCAGATACGCAGTATTTT | TRBV29-1 | 14 | - | TRBJ2-3 | TRBD2
CASSYSAGTDTQYF | TGTGCCAGCAGTTACTCGGCTGGCACAGATACGCAGTATTTT | TRBV6-6 | 14 | - | TRBJ2-3 | -
CASAGSNQPQHF | TGTGCCAGCGCGGGCAGCAATCAGCCCCAGCATTTT | TRBV6-1 | 12 | - | TRBJ1-5 | -
CASSTDGGTGNTIYF | TGCGCCAGCAGCACGGACGGGGGGACTGGAAACACCATATATTTT | TRBV5-1 | 15 | - | TRBJ1-3 | -